This T cell receptor beta chain was retrieved from a study of human T cells and chemical hapten exposure. As for the study in general: An area of 2 cm by roughly 2 cm on upper inner arm skin received 2% DPC for sensitization. DPC 0.01% went on the upper back by patch test, with reading at 6 days. Findings of the study overall: A positive correlation with patch test score was found for PT1 expanded TCR counts.

Time point of the sample: patch test 1, 2 weeks after DPC sensitization. Regarding treatment: therapeutic diphenylcyclopropenone sensitization with weekly scalp DPC. This clonotype was found many times. The antigen remains undetermined. The length of the CDR3 is 14 residues. CDR1 LNHDA and CDR2 SQIVND come from the germline V gene (reference sequence). Trimming shortened V by 3 bases and J by 6 bases, and 13 bases separated the two germline ends. A single record per CDR3 protein comes from TCRdb applying MiXCR to the RACE reads. The table has 79,000 or so distinct CDR3 sequences, approximately 10% seen once.

This receptor was taken from a woman between 45 and 60 years old with alopecia areata. Some clones in this sample may be carry-over from other donors' samples. The J gene is TRBJ2-3, the V gene TRBV19; no firm D call. The sample here was whole blood, taken in connection with sensitization to the hapten diphenylcyclopropenone (DPC). Here the CDR3 reads CASSMLSVRDTQYF. The CDR3 nucleotides read TGTGCCAGTAGTATGCTCAGCGTGAGGGATACGCAGTATTTT.